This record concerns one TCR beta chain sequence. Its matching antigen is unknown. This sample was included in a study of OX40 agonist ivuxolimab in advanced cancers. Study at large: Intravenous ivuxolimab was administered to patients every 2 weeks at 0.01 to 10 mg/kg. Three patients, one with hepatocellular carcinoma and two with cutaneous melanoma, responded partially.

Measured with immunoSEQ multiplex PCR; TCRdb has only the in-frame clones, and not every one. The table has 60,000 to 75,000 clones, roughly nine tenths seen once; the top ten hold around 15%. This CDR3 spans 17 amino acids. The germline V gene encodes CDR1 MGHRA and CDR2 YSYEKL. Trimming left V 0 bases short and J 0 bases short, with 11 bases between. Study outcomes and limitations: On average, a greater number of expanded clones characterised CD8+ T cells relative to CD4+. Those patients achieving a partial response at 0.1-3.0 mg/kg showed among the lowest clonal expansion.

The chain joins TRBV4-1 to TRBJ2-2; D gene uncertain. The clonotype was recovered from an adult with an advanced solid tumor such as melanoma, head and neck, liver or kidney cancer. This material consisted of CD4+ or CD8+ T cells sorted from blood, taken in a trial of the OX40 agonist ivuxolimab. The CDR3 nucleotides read TGCGCCAGCAGCCAAGATCGGCAAACCGCGAACACCGGGGAGCTGTTTTTT. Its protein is CASSQDRQTANTGELFF.